Presented here are 24 T cell receptor beta chains from one specimen sequenced in a study of molecular identifiers for immune sequencing clone quantification. TCRdb re-analysed the PCR reads in MiXCR, keeping a single row per CDR3 protein. This sample has just under 650,000 distinct CDR3 sequences, with 20% found just once. The specimen sequenced was naive CD8+ T cells from blood, with Jurkat cell RNA spiked in. Described subset: FACS-sorted CD8+CD4-CCR7+CD45RA+ naive T cells. Receptors originate from a human donor in good health. Some libraries in this study had Jurkat cell RNA spiked in.

This clonotype has a count of ten or more. The chain recombines TRBV21-1 with TRBJ1-5; the DNA was not used to check the table's D call, TRBD1. TRBV21-1 is a recognized pseudogene. The CDR3 sequence is 20 residues long. The CDR3 nucleotides are TGTGCCAGCAGCAAAGAGGGGCAGGGAGTACGAAAAAATAGCAATCAGCCCCAGCATTTT. Its translation is CASSKEGQGVRKNSNQPQHF.

In regard to this clonotype: This may stem from a read error, because a much larger clone lies one nucleotide away. The chain combines TRBV9 with TRBJ2-7; no clear D. The V gene's germline CDR1 is SGDLS and CDR2 YYNGEE. This CDR3 comprises 14 residues. The CDR3 bases are TGTGCCAGCGGCGTAGGTGACTTAACCACCGAGCAGTACTTC. It codes for CASGVGDLTTEQYF. The variable domain in full, completed from reference TRBV9 and TRBJ2-7, reads DSGVTQTPKHLITATGQRVTLRCSPRSGDLSVYWYQQSLDQGLQFLIQYYNGEERAKGNILERFSAQQFPDLHSELNLSSLELGDSALYFCASGVGDLTTEQYFGPGTRLTVT.

The table lists this clonotype with many counts. J is TRBJ1-1 and V is TRBV13; D remains ambiguous. From germline, CDR1 is PRHDT and CDR2 FYEKMQ (reference sequence). This CDR3 is built from 12 residues. The V end lost 6 bases, the J end lost 4 bases, and 9 bases lay between the germline ends. CDR3: CASSLVSTEAFF. CDR3 nucleotide sequence: TGTGCCAGCAGTTTGGTAAGCACTGAAGCTTTCTTT. The entire variable domain, with the rest obtained from reference TRBV13 and TRBJ1-1, is as follows: AAGVIQSPRHLIKEKRETATLKCYPIPRHDTVYWYQQGPGQDPQFLISFYEKMQSDKGSIPDRFSAQQFSDYHSELNMSSLELGDSALYFCASSLVSTEAFFGQGTRLTVV.

The V call is TRBV5-1, the J call TRBJ1-1; D unclear. Deletions cut 1 base from V and 0 bases from J, with 16 bases between. The CDR3 length is 17 residues. CDR1 and CDR2 (germline): SGHRS, YFSETQ. CDR3 protein: CASSLTGGSSMNTEAFF. In DNA, the CDR3 is TGCGCCAGCAGCTTGACGGGAGGCAGTTCCATGAACACTGAAGCTTTCTTT.

The rearrangement uses TRBV27 and TRBJ2-7; D is perhaps TRBD1 (6 bases). The length of the CDR3 is 16 residues. Trimming stripped 6 bases from V and 1 base from J, with 19 bases between. Germline V gives CDR1 MNHEY, CDR2 SMNVEV (reference sequence). The CDR3 reads CASSPVFPGASYEQYF. DNA of the CDR3: TGTGCCAGCAGCCCGGTATTCCCAGGGGCATCCTACGAGCAGTACTTC.

Note on this clonotype: The junction differs from germline at one of its ends, possibly a read error. This chain connects TRBV7-9 to TRBJ1-1; D is undetermined. Germline V gives CDR1 SEHNR, CDR2 FQNEAQ (reference sequence). The CDR3 is 16 amino acids. CDR3: CASSLTLVSPYTEAFF. CDR3 bases: TGTGCTAGCAGCTTAACCCTAGTTTCGCCGTACACTGAAGCTTTCTTT.

Only a few counts were recorded for this clonotype. The chain combines TRBV29-1 with TRBJ2-3, with 9 bases aligning to TRBD2. The germline gives CDR1 SQVTM, CDR2 ANQGSEA. V shed 3 bases and J 7 bases; nucleotides not matched to a gene: 11. This CDR3 is built from 15 residues. The CDR3 sequence is CSVDRGGGAAYTQYF. In DNA, the CDR3 is TGCAGCGTTGACCGTGGCGGGGGGGCCGCATATACGCAGTATTTT.

This clonotype was observed a handful of times. The rearrangement uses TRBV12-3 or TRBV12-4 and TRBJ2-7, with D possibly TRBD1 on 6 matching bases. Trimming stripped 2 bases from V and 2 bases from J, with 13 bases between. This CDR3 is built from 15 residues. The CDR3 coding sequence is TGTGCCAGCAGTTTATCATCCAGGGGACCCTACGAGCAGTACTTC. Its protein product is CASSLSSRGPYEQYF.

This chain's CDR3 is CASSVGQNPYEQYF. The CDR3 DNA sequence: TGTGCCAGCAGCGTAGGACAGAACCCCTACGAGCAGTACTTC. The chain has TRBV9 and TRBJ2-7; a possible D gene is TRBD1 (5 bases). In germline, CDR1 is SGDLS, CDR2 YYNGEE. Trimming shortened V by 0 bases and J by 2 bases, and 9 bases separated the two germline ends. The CDR3 is 14 residues long.

There are many counts of this clonotype. This sequence joins TRBV6-2 or TRBV6-3 and TRBJ1-5; 9 bases align to TRBD1. CDR1 and CDR2 from the germline V gene are MNHEY and SVGEGT. Unmatched junction bases numbered 10, after V lost 2 bases and J lost 2 bases. This CDR3 is 18 amino acids long. CDR3 sequence reads: CASSYRDRVLWGNQPQHF. The CDR3 nucleotides are TGTGCCAGCAGTTACAGGGACAGGGTCCTTTGGGGCAATCAGCCCCAGCATTTT.

This clonotype was detected ten times or more. The chain recombines TRBV12-3 or TRBV12-4 with TRBJ2-3, with 9 positions matching TRBD1. This CDR3 has 16 residues. The junction had 11 bases not matched to a gene; V was cut back by 6 bases and J by 4 bases. The CDR3 loop is CASRTTGQGVADTQYF. Here the CDR3 DNA reads TGTGCCAGCAGGACGACGGGACAGGGTGTAGCAGATACGCAGTATTTT.

In the case of this clonotype: A much larger clone is a single base away; this may be a read error. CDR3 coding DNA: TGTGCCAGTAGTGTAGGCCCGGGACTCGGAACAGATACGCAGTATTTT. Amino acids: CASSVGPGLGTDTQYF. V usage is TRBV19 and J usage is TRBJ2-3; a possible D gene is TRBD2 (6 bases). CDR3 length: 16 amino acids. V lost 5 bases to trimming and J lost 3 bases, with 18 bases between them. CDR1 and CDR2 (germline): LNHDA, SQIVND (reference sequence).

Comments on this clonotype: A read error may account for a junction end that differs from germline. The chain couples TRBV27 to TRBJ2-5, with D maybe TRBD2 (5 bases). The CDR3 covers 15 residues. Germline V gene data show CDR1 as MNHEY and CDR2 as SMNVEV (reference sequence). The CDR3 protein is CAGSPEGNAGETQYF. CDR3 nucleotide sequence: TGTGCCGGCAGTCCAGAAGGGAACGCGGGAGAGACCCAGTACTTC.

This chain's CDR3 is CASSIVSTGATIEQYF. CDR3 bases: TGTGCCAGTAGTATAGTTTCGACAGGCGCCACCATCGAGCAGTACTTC. The chain links TRBV19 to TRBJ2-7, with D possibly TRBD1 on 6 matching bases. Germline V lookup: CDR1 LNHDA, CDR2 SQIVND (reference sequence). The CDR3 has 16 amino acids. V gave up 1 base and J gave up 6 bases, with 19 bases separating them.

This clonotype occurred many times. The rearrangement links TRBV30 to TRBJ2-3, with no clear D. Germline-derived CDR1 and CDR2 are GTSNPN and SVGIG (reference sequence). Trimming removed 4 bases at V and 1 base at J, with 15 bases between. CDR3 length: 15 amino acids. The CDR3: CAWTVGVRGTDTQYF. DNA of the CDR3: TGTGCCTGGACCGTGGGTGTTCGGGGCACAGATACGCAGTATTTT.

This clonotype was seen many times. The CDR3 is CASSVRLAANTGELFF. The CDR3 nucleotides are TGTGCCAGCAGCGTACGACTAGCGGCGAACACCGGGGAGCTGTTTTTT. The chain recombines TRBV9 with TRBJ2-2, with TRBD2 matching over 9 bases. Germline V gene lookup returns CDR1 SGDLS and CDR2 YYNGEE. This CDR3 has 16 amino acids. The V and J ends lost 1 base and 0 bases, in that order; junction bases with no gene match: 1.

A word on this clonotype: Possible read error: a much larger clone is one base away. This chain joins TRBV5-1 and TRBJ2-7; possible D gene TRBD1, 6 bases. From germline, CDR1 is SGHRS and CDR2 YFSETQ. Trimming took 7 bases from V and 4 from J, leaving 15 bases between them. CDR3 length: 13 amino acids. The CDR3, as DNA: TGCGCCAGCTGCATGGACAGAATTTACGAGCAGTACTTC. Its translation: CASCMDRIYEQYF.

Regarding this clonotype: A much larger clone lies one base from this, so it may be a read error. DNA of the CDR3: TGTGCCAGCAGTTACGGGGGGGCTGGCTACGAGCGGTACTTC. Amino acid sequence: CASSYGGAGYERYF. The chain has TRBV6-5 and TRBJ2-7, with a possible D match to TRBD2 (7 bases). This CDR3 spans 14 amino acids. Germline-derived CDR1 and CDR2 are MNHEY and SVGAGI.

This clonotype has ten or more counts. This sequence joins TRBV4-1 and TRBJ2-3; 8 bases line up with TRBD2. The CDR3 is 16 amino acids. V lost 3 bases, J lost 5 bases, and 10 bases stayed unmatched. Per germline, CDR1 MGHRA and CDR2 YSYEKL. The CDR3 DNA follows: TGCGCCAGCAGCCAGCGCCGGGGGGGGGGCGGAGATACGCAGTATTTT. Its protein is CASSQRRGGGGDTQYF.

This clonotype was seen repeatedly, ten times or more. V and J are TRBV6-1 and TRBJ2-3; D gene unclear. The germline CDR1 and CDR2 sequences are MNHNS and SASEGT. The V end was cut by 6 bases, the J end by 3 bases, with 10 bases between. This CDR3 spans 13 amino acids. CDR3: CASRPVLTDTQYF. DNA for the CDR3: TGTGCCAGCAGGCCAGTTTTGACAGATACGCAGTATTTT.

This clonotype was detected once. The chain joins TRBV5-6 to TRBJ1-1; D might be TRBD1 (6 bases). The CDR3 loop spans 14 amino acids. Germline V gives CDR1 SGHDT, CDR2 YYEEEE. Trimming removed 10 bases at V and 4 bases at J, with 20 bases between. The CDR3, as DNA: TGTGCCGGCACAACGAGGGGGTCGAGCACTGAAGCTTTCTTT. It translates to CAGTTRGSSTEAFF.

V usage is TRBV7-2 and J usage is TRBJ2-1; 7 bases match TRBD2. Trimming removed 5 bases from V and 10 bases from J; junction bases left unmatched: 14. CDR3 length: 15 amino acids. CDR1 SGHTA and CDR2 FQGNSA come from the germline V gene. The CDR3, as DNA: TGTGCCAGCAGCCTCATCCCGGGCTCCGGGGGGGAGCAGTTCTTC. As protein: CASSLIPGSGGEQFF.

Ten or more counts support this clonotype. V and J are TRBV6-5 and TRBJ1-1; the D gene is possibly TRBD1 (5 bases). This CDR3 comprises 18 residues. CDR1 and CDR2 from the germline V gene are MNHEY and SVGAGI. V lost 6 bases and J 1 base, leaving 24 bases between the germline ends. CDR3 nucleotides: TGTGCCAGCAGATCCGAGTGGGGCGGATTCACTAAGAACACTGAAGCTTTCTTT. It encodes CASRSEWGGFTKNTEAFF.

Worth noting for this clonotype: Germline is not matched at one junction end, which may reflect a read error. V usage is TRBV7-9 and J usage is TRBJ2-2; TRBD1 is a possible D gene (6 bases). The CDR3 consists of 13 residues. Germline CDR1 and CDR2: SEHNR and FQNEAQ (reference sequence). The CDR3 is CASSSTGSGEPFF. In DNA, the CDR3 is TGTGCCAGCAGCTCTACAGGGTCCGGGGAGCCGTTTTTT.